This TCR beta chain was sequenced in a study of T cell repertoires in cytomegalovirus infection. Background on the study: Matching HLA type, along with CMV infection, was indicated by public TCR beta signatures.

CDR1 is SGHTA, CDR2 FQGNSA, per germline. The trim removed 4 bases at V and 2 bases at J, leaving 8 bases unmatched. The CDR3 extends over 15 amino acids. TCRdb processed the reads anew with MiXCR; each CDR3 protein has one entry. Of tens of thousands of distinct CDR3 sequences detected, 3.5% to 4% appear once; the ten largest clones hold roughly a fifth. The study, taken as a whole, reports: Dominating the ex vivo response were TCR beta clonotypes that were CMV-specific and HLA-C-restricted. Public TCR beta family frequency separated CMV-and-HLA carriers, including in an independent cohort.

At least ten counts were recorded for this clonotype. The antigen is not known. This rearrangement joins TRBV7-2 to TRBJ2-7; 7 bases align to TRBD2. This TCR derives from a human donor in good health (CMV status not recorded). Some clones in this sample may be carry-over from other donors' samples. Sequencing input: PBMCs. CDR3 residues: CASSYGGGSPYEQYF. CDR3 bases: TGTGCCAGCAGCTACGGGGGAGGGAGCCCCTACGAGCAGTACTTC.